This TCR beta chain was identified during a study of human T cells and chemical hapten exposure. Study results and caveats: There was no change with DPC sensitization in TCRs above 1 in 1000 frequency.

CDR1 is MDHEN, CDR2 SYDVKM, per germline. The CDR3 contains 16 residues. Trimming removed 5 bases from V and 2 bases from J; junction bases left unmatched: 10. This clonotype was found a few times. The antigen remains unidentified. It was from unfractionated whole blood that total RNA was extracted. In the library, unique molecular identifiers were attached to individual cDNA molecules. Original data processing: Ranging from roughly 20,000 to 750,000, TCR counts per sample had a median value of around 91,000. TCRdb re-analysed the 5' RACE reads in MiXCR, keeping a single row per CDR3 protein. V and J calls and clone size were set by TCRdb, not the authors. The table records 110,000 or so distinct CDR3 sequences, roughly 19% of them present only once.

The receptor was isolated from a human donor in good health. V is TRBV28 and J is TRBJ2-3; 7 nucleotides align to TRBD2. The CDR3 region has the DNA TGTGCCAGCAGTCCACCGCTGGCGGGAGTCACAGATACGCAGTATTTT. Its protein is CASSPPLAGVTDTQYF.